The 24 T cell receptor beta chains listed next were all sequenced from one sample in a study of T cells expressing NK-cell markers. TCRdb re-called the 5' RACE reads; one entry per CDR3 protein, DNA not given. The sample includes over 350,000 distinct CDR3 sequences. The sample consisted of blood T cells: a sorted CD56 or NKG2C T cell subset, CD4+ or CD8+ T cells, or bulk PBMC T cells (not recorded which). The receptors derive from a woman aged 50 to 60 in good health.

The chain is built from TRBV19 and TRBJ2-1; TCRdb's D call, TRBD1, is unchecked because there is no DNA. The CDR3 length is 14 residues. The germline CDR1 and CDR2 sequences are LNHDA and SQIVND (reference sequence). The CDR3 protein is CASSEAGTGAGQFF.

This chain connects TRBV14 to TRBJ2-1; TCRdb gives TRBD2 as the D gene, but with no DNA this cannot be confirmed. Per germline, CDR1 SGHDN and CDR2 FVKESK. CDR3 length: 13 amino acids. CDR3 protein: CASSSGPRGEQFF.

The CDR3 is CASSLSGSDTGELFF. The chain has TRBV5-1 and TRBJ2-2. The germline V gene has CDR1 SGHRS and CDR2 YFSETQ. The CDR3 is made up of 15 amino acids.

This chain connects TRBV20-1 to TRBJ2-4; TCRdb calls TRBD2, which cannot be checked without DNA. Per germline, CDR1 DFQATT and CDR2 SNEGSKA (reference sequence). The CDR3 has 13 amino acids. The CDR3 protein is CSARPLTRLIQYF.

The chain combines TRBV5-1 with TRBJ2-1. CDR1 is SGHRS and CDR2 is YFSETQ in the germline V gene. The CDR3 is made up of 14 amino acids. The chain's CDR3 is CASSLQSSPNEQFF. Based on the CDR3 plus reference TRBV5-1 and TRBJ2-1, the full variable domain is KAGVTQTPRYLIKTRGQQVTLSCSPISGHRSVSWYQQTPGQGLQFLFEYFSETQRNKGNFPGRFSGRQFSNSRSEMNVSTLELGDSALYLCASSLQSSPNEQFFGPGTRLTVL.

This sequence joins TRBV29-1 and TRBJ2-2; the D call of TRBD2 rests on TCRdb alone, since no DNA is present to check it. Looked up from germline, CDR1 is SQVTM and CDR2 is ANQGSEA. The CDR3 length is 14 residues. CDR3 loop: CSVGVDQRAGELFF.

This chain joins TRBV5-1 and TRBJ1-1. Germline assignment: CDR1 SGHRS and CDR2 YFSETQ. This CDR3 has 15 amino acids. The CDR3 here is CASSPPNTMNTEAFF.

The V call is TRBV5-1, the J call TRBJ2-1; TCRdb lists TRBD2, though no DNA is available to test this call. This CDR3 spans 15 amino acids. The germline V gene has CDR1 SGHRS and CDR2 YFSETQ. CDR3 amino acids: CASSKLAGGADEQFF. Based on the CDR3 plus reference TRBV5-1 and TRBJ2-1, the full variable domain is KAGVTQTPRYLIKTRGQQVTLSCSPISGHRSVSWYQQTPGQGLQFLFEYFSETQRNKGNFPGRFSGRQFSNSRSEMNVSTLELGDSALYLCASSKLAGGADEQFFGPGTRLTVL.

The chain has TRBV6-2 or TRBV6-3 and TRBJ2-1; TCRdb indicates TRBD2, and absent DNA this call remains unverified. Per the germline V gene, CDR1 is MNHEY and CDR2 is SVGEGT. CDR3 length: 16 amino acids. The CDR3 sequence: CASSYPTSGRGSEQFF.

This sequence joins TRBV6-2 or TRBV6-3 and TRBJ2-1; TCRdb's D gene call, TRBD2, goes unchecked for lack of DNA. The CDR3 totals 14 residues. Germline CDR1 reads MNHEY; CDR2 reads SVGEGT. CDR3 loop: CASSQLAGKNEQFF.

This sequence joins TRBV12-3 or TRBV12-4 and TRBJ2-5; TCRdb reports TRBD2, a call that lacks DNA to check it against. CDR3 length: 14 amino acids. CDR3 protein: CASSPSGRGETQYF.

CDR3 loop: CASSWNSGVTGELFF. The chain links TRBV9 to TRBJ2-2; the TRBD2 assignment by TCRdb is unverifiable without DNA. This CDR3 contains 15 residues. Germline CDR1 SGDLS, CDR2 YYNGEE.

The chain employs TRBV24-1 and TRBJ2-2. The germline CDR1 and CDR2 sequences are KGHDR and SFDVKD. CDR3 length: 14 amino acids. The CDR3 sequence: CATRDSANTGELFF.

The rearrangement uses TRBV25-1 and TRBJ2-1; TCRdb's D gene call, TRBD2, goes unchecked for lack of DNA. Germline CDR1 and CDR2: MGHDK and SYGVNS. The CDR3 extends over 18 amino acids. The CDR3 loop reads CASSEYPRLAGGFNEQFF. Combining the CDR3 with reference TRBV25-1 and TRBJ2-1 gives the whole variable domain EADIYQTPRYLVIGTGKKITLECSQTMGHDKMYWYQQDPGMELHLIHYSYGVNSTEKGDLSSESTVSRIRTEHFPLTLESARPSHTSQYLCASSEYPRLAGGFNEQFFGPGTRLTVL.

V usage is TRBV7-2 and J usage is TRBJ2-1; no DNA is available, so the TRBD2 call from TCRdb remains unchecked. CDR1 SGHTA and CDR2 FQGNSA come from the germline V gene. This CDR3 spans 17 amino acids. The CDR3 here is CASSLLPGLAGYNEQFF.

V and J are TRBV6-6 and TRBJ2-7; TCRdb outputs TRBD1, but without DNA this stays unchecked. The CDR3 is 12 amino acids. Germline V lookup: CDR1 MNHNY, CDR2 SVGAGI (reference sequence). CDR3 in amino acids: CASSQGGHEQYF.

This rearrangement joins TRBV6-5 to TRBJ2-1; TCRdb's D call of TRBD2 is untestable without DNA. The V gene's germline CDR1 is MNHEY and CDR2 SVGAGI. The CDR3 runs to 17 residues. This CDR3 is CATTPFWTSGGGNEQFF.

This chain links TRBV15 with TRBJ2-7; TCRdb designates TRBD2, a call that cannot be tested without DNA. The CDR3 loop spans 15 amino acids. Germline-derived CDR1 and CDR2 are LNHNV and YYDKDF (reference sequence). Here the CDR3 reads CATSSRPGLGDEQYF.

The chain uses TRBV18 and TRBJ2-1; TCRdb returns TRBD2, unconfirmable since there is no DNA. The CDR3 covers 14 residues. CDR1 is KGHSH, CDR2 LQKENI, per germline. The CDR3 sequence is CASSPSGRAGEQFF.

The chain links TRBV4-2 to TRBJ1-3. The germline CDR1 and CDR2 sequences are LGHNA and YNFKEQ. The CDR3 spans 15 residues. The CDR3 loop reads CASSQEGSFGNTIYF.

The chain couples TRBV29-1 to TRBJ2-7. The CDR3 is 13 residues long. Germline V lookup: CDR1 SQVTM, CDR2 ANQGSEA. CDR3 protein: CSVEEGHSYEQYF.

The rearrangement uses TRBV11-3 and TRBJ1-1; TCRdb proposes TRBD1, but this gene call is untestable without DNA. CDR1 SGHNT and CDR2 YENEEA come from the germline V gene. The CDR3 totals 15 residues. CDR3 sequence reads: CASSLEGTGNTEAFF. Full variable domain (outside the CDR3, taken from reference TRBV11-3 and TRBJ1-1): EAGVVQSPRYKIIEKKQPVAFWCNPISGHNTLYWYLQNLGQGPELLIRYENEEAVDDSQLPKDRFSAERLKGVDSTLKIQPAELGDSAVYLCASSLEGTGNTEAFFGQGTRLTVV.

The chain joins TRBV24-1 to TRBJ1-5; TCRdb returns TRBD1, unconfirmable since there is no DNA. Germline values: CDR1 KGHDR, CDR2 SFDVKD. The CDR3 spans 14 residues. The chain's CDR3 is CATSDGTGGQPQHF.

The chain employs TRBV29-1 and TRBJ1-1; the TRBD1 assignment by TCRdb is unverifiable without DNA. The CDR3 runs to 12 residues. Germline V gene lookup returns CDR1 SQVTM and CDR2 ANQGSEA. The CDR3 spells CSVVTRDTEAFF.